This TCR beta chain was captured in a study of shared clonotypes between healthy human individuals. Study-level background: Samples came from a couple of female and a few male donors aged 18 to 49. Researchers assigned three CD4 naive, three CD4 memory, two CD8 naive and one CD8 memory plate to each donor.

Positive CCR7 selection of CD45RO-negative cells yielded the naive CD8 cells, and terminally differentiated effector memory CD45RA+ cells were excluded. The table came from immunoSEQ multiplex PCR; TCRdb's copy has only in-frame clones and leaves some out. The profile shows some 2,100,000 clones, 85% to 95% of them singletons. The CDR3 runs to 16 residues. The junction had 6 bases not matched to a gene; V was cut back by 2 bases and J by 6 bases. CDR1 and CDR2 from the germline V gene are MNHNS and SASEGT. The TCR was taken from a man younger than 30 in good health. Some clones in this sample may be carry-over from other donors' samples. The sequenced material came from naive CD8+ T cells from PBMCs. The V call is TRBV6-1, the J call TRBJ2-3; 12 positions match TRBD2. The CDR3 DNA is TGTGCCAGCAGTGAATCCCTAGCGGGAGGGTTTGATACGCAGTATTTT. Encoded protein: CASSESLAGGFDTQYF.